This T cell receptor (beta chain) was identified in a study of cytomegalovirus exposure and HLA in healthy donors. V gave up 2 bases and J gave up 3 bases; unmatched junction bases: 9. The CDR3 is 17 residues long. Germline CDR1 reads SGHAT; CDR2 reads FQNNGV. 60 Vbeta and 13 Jbeta primers were used in PCR. Profiling relied on immunoSEQ multiplex PCR, and the TCRdb table lists in-frame clones only, not all of them. Here the sample spans around 85,000 clones, about 80% being singletons. Study results and caveats: A later analysis associated under 20,000 TCR beta sequences with HLA alleles at a 0.05 false discovery rate. Reportedly, TCR beta sequences accurately predicted HLA-A and HLA-B alleles in most subjects.

A remark on this clone: The antigen is undetermined.

This TCR was recovered from a man between 25 and 39 years old in good health and CMV-seronegative. The rearrangement uses TRBV11-2 and TRBJ2-7; 11 bases align to TRBD1. The sequenced sample consisted of PBMCs. The CDR3 is CASSLRTGGLSNYEQYF. CDR3 DNA sequence: TGTGCCAGCAGCTTAAGGACAGGGGGCCTTTCCAACTACGAGCAGTACTTC. The variable domain in full, completed from reference TRBV11-2 and TRBJ2-7, reads EAGVAQSPRYKIIEKRQSVAFWCNPISGHATLYWYQQILGQGPKLLIQFQNNGVVDDSQLPKDRFSAERLKGVDSTLKIQPAKLEDSAVYLCASSLRTGGLSNYEQYFGPGTRLTVT.